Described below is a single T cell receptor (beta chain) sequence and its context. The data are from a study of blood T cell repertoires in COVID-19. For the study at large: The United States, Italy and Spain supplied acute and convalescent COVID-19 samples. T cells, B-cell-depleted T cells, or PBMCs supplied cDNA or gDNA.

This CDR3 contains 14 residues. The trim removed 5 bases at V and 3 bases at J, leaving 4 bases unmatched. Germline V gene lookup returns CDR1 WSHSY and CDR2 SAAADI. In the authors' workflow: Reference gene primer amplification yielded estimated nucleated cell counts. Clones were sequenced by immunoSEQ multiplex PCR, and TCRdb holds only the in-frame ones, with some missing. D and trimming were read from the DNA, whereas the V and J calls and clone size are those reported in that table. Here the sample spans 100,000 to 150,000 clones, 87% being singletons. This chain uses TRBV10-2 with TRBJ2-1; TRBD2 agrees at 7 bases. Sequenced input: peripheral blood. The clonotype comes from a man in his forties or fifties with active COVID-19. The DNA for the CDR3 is TGCGCCAGCAGTTCTAGCGGCCGCTACAATGAGCAGTTCTTC. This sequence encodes CASSSSGRYNEQFF.